This note documents a single T cell receptor beta chain sequence. The data were produced by immunoSEQ multiplex PCR, yet TCRdb's version contains in-frame clones alone and is incomplete. The sample lists just over 20,000 clones; around 87% were seen once. The length of the CDR3 is 14 residues. CDR1 and CDR2 (germline): SEHNR, FQNEAQ (reference sequence). With V trimmed by 5 bases and J by 2 bases, 2 bases remained unmatched. This entry belongs to a study of OX40 agonist ivuxolimab in advanced cancers. Background on the study: The dose of intravenous ivuxolimab that patients received every 2 weeks ranged from 0.01 to 10 mg/kg.

The V and J genes are TRBV7-9 and TRBJ1-3, with TRBD1 matching over 8 bases. This specimen consisted of CD4+ or CD8+ T cells sorted from blood, obtained in a trial of the OX40 agonist ivuxolimab. This clonotype originated in an adult with an advanced solid tumor such as melanoma, head and neck, liver or kidney cancer. This CDR3 is CASSRTGTGNTIYF. The CDR3 DNA sequence: TGTGCCAGCAGCCGGACAGGGACTGGAAACACCATATATTTT.